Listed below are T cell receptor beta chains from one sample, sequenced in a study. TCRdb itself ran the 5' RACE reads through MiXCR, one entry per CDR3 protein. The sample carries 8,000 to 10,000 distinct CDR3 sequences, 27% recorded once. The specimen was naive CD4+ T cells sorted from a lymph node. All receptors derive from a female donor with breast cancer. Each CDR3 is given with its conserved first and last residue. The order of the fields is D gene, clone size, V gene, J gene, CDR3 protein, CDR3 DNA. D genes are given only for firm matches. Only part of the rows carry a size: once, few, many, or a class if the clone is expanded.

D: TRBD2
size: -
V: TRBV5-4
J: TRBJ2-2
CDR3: CASRTSAGSGELFF
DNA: TGTGCCAGCAGGACTAGCGCGGGCTCCGGGGAGCTGTTTTTT

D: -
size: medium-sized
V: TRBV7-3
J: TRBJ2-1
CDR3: CASSLTPDNEQFF
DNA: TGTGCCAGCAGCCTAACCCCTGACAATGAGCAGTTCTTC

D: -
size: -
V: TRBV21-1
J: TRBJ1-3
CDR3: CASSKFSRAGNTIYF
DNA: TGTGCCAGCAGCAAATTCAGCCGGGCTGGAAACACCATATATTTT

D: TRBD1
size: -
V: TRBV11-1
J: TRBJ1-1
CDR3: CASGLGTGRDTEAFF
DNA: TGTGCCAGCGGCCTCGGGACAGGGAGGGACACTGAAGCTTTCTTT

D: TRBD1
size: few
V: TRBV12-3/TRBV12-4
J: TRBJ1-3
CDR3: CASSLGRGRGNTIYF
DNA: TGTGCCAGCAGTTTGGGCAGGGGGCGAGGAAACACCATATATTTT

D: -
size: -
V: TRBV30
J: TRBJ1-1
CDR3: CAWKRTVDSTEAFF
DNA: TGCGCCTGGAAACGGACAGTCGATTCCACTGAAGCTTTCTTT

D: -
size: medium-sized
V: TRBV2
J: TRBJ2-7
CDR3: CASSPTGTYEQYF
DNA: TGTGCCAGCAGTCCGACAGGCACCTACGAGCAGTACTTC

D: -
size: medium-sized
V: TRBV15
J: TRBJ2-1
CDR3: CATSRGTEYNEQFF
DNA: TGTGCCACCAGCAGGGGGACCGAATACAATGAGCAGTTCTTC

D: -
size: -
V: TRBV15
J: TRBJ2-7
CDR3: CATSREGGLDEQYF
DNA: TGTGCCACCAGCAGAGAAGGGGGGCTCGACGAGCAGTACTTC

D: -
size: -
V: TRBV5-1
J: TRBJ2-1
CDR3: CASSSPIQHMQFF
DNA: TGCGCCAGCAGCTCGCCGATTCAGCATATGCAGTTCTTC

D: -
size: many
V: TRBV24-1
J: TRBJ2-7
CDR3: CATSEAPGDQGSYEQYF
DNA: TGTGCCACCAGTGAGGCGCCGGGAGATCAGGGCTCCTACGAGCAGTACTTC

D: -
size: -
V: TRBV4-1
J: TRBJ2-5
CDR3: CASSLPSRSSIKETLYF
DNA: TGCGCCAGCAGCCTGCCTAGTCGGTCTTCCATTAAAGAGACCCTGTACTTC

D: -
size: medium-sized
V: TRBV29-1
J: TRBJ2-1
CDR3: CSGRRWDTEQFF
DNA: TGCAGCGGCCGCCGTTGGGATACGGAGCAGTTCTTC

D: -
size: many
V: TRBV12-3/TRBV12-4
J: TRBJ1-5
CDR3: CASSRRRAQPQHF
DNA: TGTGCCAGCAGTAGAAGGAGGGCTCAGCCCCAGCATTTT

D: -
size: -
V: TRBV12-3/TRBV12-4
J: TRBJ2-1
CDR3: CASSLHGPNGQFF
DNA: TGTGCCAGCAGCCTCCACGGACCCAATGGGCAGTTCTTT

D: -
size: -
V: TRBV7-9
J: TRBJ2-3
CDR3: CASSLARLGADTQYF
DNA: TGTGCCAGCAGCTTAGCGAGACTAGGCGCAGATACGCAGTATTTT

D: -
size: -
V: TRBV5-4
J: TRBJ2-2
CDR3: CASSLGVSDTGELFF
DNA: TGTGCCAGCAGCTTAGGGGTTTCGGACACCGGGGAGCTGTTTTTT

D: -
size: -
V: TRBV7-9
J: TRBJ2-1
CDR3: CASSFVDGDEQFF
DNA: TGTGCCAGCAGCTTTGTTGATGGCGATGAGCAGTTCTTC

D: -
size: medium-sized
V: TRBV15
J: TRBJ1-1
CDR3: CATSSVTLGVGAEAFF
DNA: TGTGCCACCAGCAGCGTCACACTAGGGGTGGGAGCTGAAGCTTTCTTT

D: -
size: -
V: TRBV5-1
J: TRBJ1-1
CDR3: CASSLQGLWNTEAFF
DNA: TGCGCCAGCTCGCTACAGGGACTTTGGAACACTGAAGCTTTCTTT

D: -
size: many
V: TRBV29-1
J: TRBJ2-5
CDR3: CSVVFDQETQYF
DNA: TGCAGCGTTGTCTTCGACCAAGAGACCCAGTACTTC

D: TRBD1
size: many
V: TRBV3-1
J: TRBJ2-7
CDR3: CASSPRQGWLYEQYF
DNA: TGTGCCAGCAGCCCTAGACAGGGGTGGTTATACGAGCAGTACTTC

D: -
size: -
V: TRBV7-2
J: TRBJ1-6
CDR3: CASSSGAGSSSPLHF
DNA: TGTGCCAGCAGCTCAGGGGCAGGGTCTAGTTCACCCCTCCACTTT

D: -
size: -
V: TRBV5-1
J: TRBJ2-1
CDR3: CASSYSYNEQFF
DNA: TGCGCCAGCAGCTACTCCTACAATGAGCAGTTCTTC

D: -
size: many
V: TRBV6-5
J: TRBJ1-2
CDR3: CASSFTVNYGYTF
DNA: TGTGCCAGCAGTTTCACAGTTAACTATGGCTACACCTTC

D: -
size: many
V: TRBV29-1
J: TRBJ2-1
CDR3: CSVELSLGGSYDEQFF
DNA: TGCAGCGTTGAACTTAGCCTAGGAGGGTCGTACGATGAGCAGTTCTTC

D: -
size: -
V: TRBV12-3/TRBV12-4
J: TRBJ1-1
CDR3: CASVEGTSTEAFF
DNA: TGTGCCAGCGTGGAGGGTACGAGCACTGAAGCTTTCTTT

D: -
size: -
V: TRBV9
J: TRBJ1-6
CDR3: CASSVRAFKSPLHF
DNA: TGTGCCAGCAGCGTACGGGCCTTTAAGTCACCCCTCCACTTT

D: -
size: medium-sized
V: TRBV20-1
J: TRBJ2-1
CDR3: CSALYLLGGSYNEQFF
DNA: TGCAGTGCCCTGTACTTATTGGGGGGCTCCTACAATGAGCAGTTCTTC

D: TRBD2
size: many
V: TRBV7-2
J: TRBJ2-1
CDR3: CASSSLAGVHEQFF
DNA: TGTGCCAGCAGCTCTCTAGCGGGAGTCCATGAGCAGTTCTTC

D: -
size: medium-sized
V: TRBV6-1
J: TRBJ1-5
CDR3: CASSEPRGGGREQPQHF
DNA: TGTGCCAGCAGTGAACCCCGAGGTGGGGGTCGGGAACAGCCCCAGCATTTT

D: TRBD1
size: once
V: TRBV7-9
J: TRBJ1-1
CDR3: CACSLAVQGGTEAFF
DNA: TGTGCCTGCAGCTTAGCGGTGCAGGGGGGAACTGAAGCTTTCTTT

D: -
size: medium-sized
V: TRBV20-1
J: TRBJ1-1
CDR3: CSAHRGPADTEAFF
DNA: TGCAGTGCGCACCGGGGACCGGCGGACACTGAAGCTTTCTTT

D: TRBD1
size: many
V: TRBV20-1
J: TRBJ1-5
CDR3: CSASRDRGDQPQHF
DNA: TGCAGTGCTAGTCGGGACAGGGGGGACCAGCCCCAGCATTTT

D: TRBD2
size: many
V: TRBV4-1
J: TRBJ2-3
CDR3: CASSQGAGVVPPNMAQYF
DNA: TGCGCCAGCAGCCAGGGCGCGGGGGTGGTCCCCCCGAATATGGCGCAGTATTTT

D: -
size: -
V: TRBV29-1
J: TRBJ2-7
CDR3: CSAVLTGYEQYF
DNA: TGCAGCGCCGTGCTGACAGGCTACGAGCAGTACTTC

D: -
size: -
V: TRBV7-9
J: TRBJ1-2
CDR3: CASSFRGDSFHCYTF
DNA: TGTGCCAGCAGCTTCAGAGGAGACAGCTTCCATTGCTACACCTTC

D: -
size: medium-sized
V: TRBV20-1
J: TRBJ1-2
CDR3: CSARDLWLYGYTF
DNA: TGCAGTGCTAGAGATTTATGGCTCTATGGCTACACCTTC